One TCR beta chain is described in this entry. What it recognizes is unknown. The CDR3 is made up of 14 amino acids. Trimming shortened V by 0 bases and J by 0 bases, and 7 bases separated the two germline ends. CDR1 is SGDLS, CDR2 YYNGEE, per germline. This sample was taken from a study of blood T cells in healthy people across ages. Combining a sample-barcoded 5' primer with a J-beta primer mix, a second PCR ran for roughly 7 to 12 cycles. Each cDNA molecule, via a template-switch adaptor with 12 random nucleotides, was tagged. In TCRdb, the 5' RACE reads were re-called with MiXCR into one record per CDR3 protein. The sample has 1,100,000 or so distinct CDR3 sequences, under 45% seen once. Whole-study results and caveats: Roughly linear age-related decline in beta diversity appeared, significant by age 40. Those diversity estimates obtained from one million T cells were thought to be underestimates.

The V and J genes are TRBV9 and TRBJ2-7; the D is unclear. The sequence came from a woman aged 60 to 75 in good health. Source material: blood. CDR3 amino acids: CASSVGGFSYEQYF. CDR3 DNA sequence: TGTGCCAGCAGCGTAGGGGGTTTCTCCTACGAGCAGTACTTC.